This TCR beta chain was sequenced in a study of T cell responses to AZD1222 COVID-19 vaccine. The study's findings and limits: Only after the peak T cell response were repertoires sampled. In a largely white British group with more females than males, clonal diversity was possibly underestimated.

This clone was counted a few times. The antigen remains undetermined. The V gene's germline CDR1 is MNHEY and CDR2 SVGAGI. There are 14 residues in the CDR3. Trimming took off 0 bases at V and 4 bases at J, with 6 bases between the two ends. Profiled with immunoSEQ multiplex PCR; TCRdb holds only in-frame clones, not every one. This table holds over 150,000 clones, about 88% found once. This TCR was sampled from an adult in good health. J is TRBJ1-4 and V is TRBV6-5; no firm D call. Material: peripheral blood, obtained on day 0 of AZD1222 vaccination. CDR3: CASSYSEVNEKLFF. The CDR3, as DNA: TGTGCCAGCAGTTACTCGGAAGTTAATGAAAAACTGTTTTTT.